This TCR beta chain was obtained from a study of response to subunit inactivated influenza vaccine. Whole-study results and caveats: There was a suggestion from the authors that each seasonal influenza vaccination recruits few new T cells.

The CDR3 spans 14 residues. Trimming removed 4 bases at V and 2 bases at J, with 12 bases between. Germline V gene lookup returns CDR1 LNHNV and CDR2 YYDKDF (reference sequence). Each CDR3 protein is one row after TCRdb ran MiXCR on the RT-PCR reads. This table has approximately 500,000 distinct CDR3 sequences, 10% to 15% appearing once. Concerning this clonotype itself: Its antigen is currently unknown.

This sequence originates from a man in his fifties who received an inactivated influenza vaccine. Sequencing used PBMCs from blood, obtained about 6 weeks after vaccination. The chain recombines TRBV15 with TRBJ2-7, with D maybe TRBD2 (5 bases). The CDR3 DNA reads TGTGCCACCAGCACCCGGGGTCTCACCTACGAGCAGTACTTC. As protein: CATSTRGLTYEQYF.